These T cell receptor beta chains were read from a single sample in a study of blood T cell repertoires in COVID-19. The protocol was immunoSEQ multiplex PCR, while the TCRdb copy is restricted to in-frame clones and leaves out a portion. The profile covers 120,000 or so clones, with 82% appearing a single time and about 12% taken by the ten largest. Sequences were obtained from peripheral blood. The receptor set was obtained from a human donor in a cohort sampled during active COVID-19. The CDR3 runs from the conserved cysteine through the conserved F or W. The order of the fields is J gene, V gene, D gene, clone size, CDR3 DNA, CDR3 protein. D genes are given only for firm matches. Expanded clones get a size class; other rows say once, few or many, or leave the size out.

TRBJ2-2,TRBV7-9,TRBD1,NA,TGTGCCAGCAGCAGTCGCCTCCCACAGGGGATTGTCGGGGAGCTGTTTTTT,CASSSRLPQGIVGELFF
TRBJ2-7,TRBV5-8,TRBD1,NA,TGTGCCAGCAGCCGATACGACAGGGGAGGCGCCTACGAGCAGTACTTC,CASSRYDRGGAYEQYF
TRBJ1-1,TRBV2,NA,NA,TGTGCCAGCAGACCGGGAACGGCAATGAACACTGAAGCTTTCTTT,CASRPGTAMNTEAFF
TRBJ2-7,TRBV6-5,NA,NA,TGTGCCGGCGGCCCAGGGGACTCCTACGAGCAGTACTTC,CAGGPGDSYEQYF
TRBJ2-5,TRBV7-9,NA,NA,TGTGCCAGCAGCCCGAGTTGGGAGACCCAGTACTTC,CASSPSWETQYF
TRBJ2-3,TRBV6-2/TRBV6-3,TRBD2,NA,TGTGCCAGCAGTTACGAACTAGCGGGCACAGATACGCAGTATTTT,CASSYELAGTDTQYF
TRBJ2-1,TRBV7-2,NA,NA,TGTGCCAGCAGCCAGGCGTATGAGCAGTTCTTC,CASSQAYEQFF
TRBJ1-2,TRBV14,NA,NA,TGTGCCAGCAGCCAAGGGAGGGGCTATGGCTACACCTTC,CASSQGRGYGYTF
TRBJ2-7,TRBV27,TRBD1,NA,TGTGCCAAAAATTTCAATGATGACAGGGACTACGAGCAGTACTTC,CAKNFNDDRDYEQYF
TRBJ2-7,TRBV7-9,TRBD2,NA,TGTGCCAGCAGCCCCGGGACTAGCGGGGGGCCGAGCTCCTACGAGCAGTACTTC,CASSPGTSGGPSSYEQYF
TRBJ1-5,TRBV7-2,NA,NA,TGTGCCAGCAGCCGGTGGTGGGGGGGCCGGGAGCCCCAGCATTTT,CASSRWWGGREPQHF
TRBJ1-2,TRBV12-3/TRBV12-4,TRBD1,NA,TGTGCCAGCAGGAGACAGGGCATGGGCTACACCTTC,CASRRQGMGYTF
TRBJ1-2,TRBV2,NA,NA,TGTGCCAGCAGACAGGAGACGGTTAACTATGGCTACACCTTC,CASRQETVNYGYTF
TRBJ2-3,TRBV6-6,NA,NA,TGTGCCAGCAGTTACGTGGCCAGCACAGATACGCAGTATTTT,CASSYVASTDTQYF
TRBJ2-3,TRBV5-6,NA,few,TGTGCCAGCAGTCAGGACAGTTCCGTGTATACGCAGTATTTT,CASSQDSSVYTQYF
TRBJ2-7,TRBV7-2,TRBD1,NA,TGTGCCAGCAGCTTACTCCCGGGACAGGGGCGCTACGAGCAGTACTTC,CASSLLPGQGRYEQYF
TRBJ2-1,TRBV2,TRBD2,NA,TGTGCCAGCAGTGCCCTAGCGGGGTCCTACAATGAGCAGTTCTTC,CASSALAGSYNEQFF
TRBJ1-5,TRBV5-8,NA,NA,TGTGCCAGCAGCTTGCAGGGGTTTAGCAATCAGCCCCAGCATTTT,CASSLQGFSNQPQHF
TRBJ2-3,TRBV4-1,TRBD2,NA,TGCGCCAGCAGCCAATCCCGTAGCGGGGGGTCGGGAGATACGCAGTATTTT,CASSQSRSGGSGDTQYF
TRBJ1-1,TRBV6-2/TRBV6-3,NA,NA,TGTGCCAGCATCCCCCGCGGGGGGAACACTGAAGCTTTCTTT,CASIPRGGNTEAFF
TRBJ2-1,TRBV6-2/TRBV6-3,NA,once,TGTGCCAGCAGTAGGGGTAATAGCCCGCATGAGCAGTTCTTC,CASSRGNSPHEQFF
TRBJ1-6,TRBV4-3,TRBD1,NA,TGCGCCAGCAGCAATACCGGGACAGGGAATTCACCCCTCCACTTT,CASSNTGTGNSPLHF
TRBJ1-1,TRBV11-2,NA,once,TGTGCCAGCAGCCAGGACAGTGGCATGGGGGCTTTCTTT,CASSQDSGMGAFF
TRBJ2-2,TRBV28,NA,NA,TGTGCCAGTATACAGGGCACGGGCACCGGGGAGCTGTTTTTT,CASIQGTGTGELFF
TRBJ2-5,TRBV11-2,TRBD2,NA,TGTGCCAGCAGCTCTCGGACTAGCGGGGGGGAGACCCAGTACTTC,CASSSRTSGGETQYF
TRBJ1-6,TRBV27,NA,NA,TGTGCCAGCAGTCCCGTGGTAGGGGCGAATTCACCCCTCCACTTT,CASSPVVGANSPLHF
TRBJ2-2,TRBV7-8,NA,NA,TGTGCCAGCAGCGGTACCAGTACATACACCGGGGAGCTGTTTTTT,CASSGTSTYTGELFF
TRBJ1-1,TRBV2,NA,NA,TGTGCCAGCAGTTTAACATCGAACACTGAAGCTTTCTTT,CASSLTSNTEAFF
TRBJ1-1,TRBV19,NA,NA,TGTGCCAGTGGACACCTGAACACTGAAGCTTTCTTT,CASGHLNTEAFF
TRBJ2-7,TRBV5-1,TRBD2,NA,TGCGCCAGCAGCTTAGGGGGACTAGCGGGGGTCTACGAGCAGTACTTC,CASSLGGLAGVYEQYF
TRBJ1-4,TRBV5-1,NA,NA,TGCGCCAGCAGCAATCAGGGGAGGGGGAATGAAAAACTGTTTTTT,CASSNQGRGNEKLFF
TRBJ2-7,TRBV5-1,TRBD1,NA,TGCGCCAGCCAGACCGGGACAGGGAACGAGCAGTACTTC,CASQTGTGNEQYF
TRBJ1-1,TRBV10-2,TRBD1,NA,TGCGCCAGCAGGGAGACAGGGGACACTGAAGCTTTCTTT,CASRETGDTEAFF
TRBJ1-1,TRBV19,NA,NA,TGTGCCAGTACCCGACACGGAGGCACTGAAGCTTTCTTT,CASTRHGGTEAFF
TRBJ1-1,TRBV5-4,NA,NA,TGTGCCAGCAGCCCGGACATTACCACTGAAGCTTTCTTT,CASSPDITTEAFF
TRBJ2-3,TRBV28,TRBD2,NA,TGTGCCAGCAGTGGGACTAGCGACACAGATACGCAGTATTTT,CASSGTSDTDTQYF
TRBJ2-7,TRBV28,NA,NA,TGTGCCAGCAGCTCGAGCTCCTACGAGCAGTACTTC,CASSSSSYEQYF
TRBJ1-1,TRBV6-5,NA,NA,TGTGCCAGCCATGGGGGGATGAACACTGAAGCTTTCTTT,CASHGGMNTEAFF
TRBJ2-3,TRBV5-8,TRBD2,few,TGTGCCAGCAGCTTTAGCGGGGCGACCACAGATACGCAGTATTTT,CASSFSGATTDTQYF